The 10 T cell receptor beta chains in this list originate from one sample, sequenced in a study of blood T cell repertoires in COVID-19 (dated by TCRdb to about 2020). The method was the immunoSEQ multiplex PCR assay. TCRdb's version of the immuneACCESS table is confined to in-frame rearrangements and falls short of the full clone set. An unresolved V gene accounts for under half of the shortfall where checked; the remainder is of unknown origin. In this sample the table shows roughly 290,000 clones, around 90% of which occur a single time. The top ten clonotypes cover approximately 7.5% of the sample. The source material was peripheral blood. The source of these receptors is a woman aged 25 to 39 with COVID-19, enrolled during active disease.

V and J are TRBV4-2 and TRBJ2-3, with 13 positions matching TRBD2. The germline CDR1 and CDR2 sequences are LGHNA and YNFKEQ. The CDR3 length is 16 residues. Germline trimming cut 1 base from V and 4 bases from J; bases unmatched to any gene: 2. Written as DNA, the CDR3 is TGTGCCAGCAGCCAAGGACTAGCGGGAGGACCAGATACGCAGTATTTT. It is translated as CASSQGLAGGPDTQYF.

The chain employs TRBV7-2 and TRBJ2-7, with D perhaps matching TRBD1 (6 bases). The CDR3 covers 14 residues. V lost 5 bases to trimming and J lost 2 bases, with 13 bases between them. The V gene's germline CDR1 is SGHTA and CDR2 FQGNSA. The CDR3 loop is CASSAQGPAYEQYF. In DNA, the CDR3 is TGTGCCAGCAGCGCGCAGGGGCCAGCCTACGAGCAGTACTTC.

The chain has TRBV19 and TRBJ1-6; D is possibly TRBD1 (5 bases). The ends were cut back, 2 bases at V and 8 bases at J, with 16 bases in the middle. The CDR3 contains 16 residues. Germline lookup yields CDR1 LNHDA and CDR2 SQIVND (reference sequence). CDR3 DNA: TGTGCCAGTAGTATACCTCAGGGTCACTCGGATTCACCCCTCCACTTT. It specifies CASSIPQGHSDSPLHF.

The CDR3 region has the DNA TGTGCCAGCAGTGAAAGGGGGCCTGATGGGACCCAGTACTTC. This sequence encodes CASSERGPDGTQYF. The chain links TRBV6-1 to TRBJ2-5; 7 positions agree with TRBD1. Germline V gene data show CDR1 as MNHNS and CDR2 as SASEGT. This CDR3 comprises 14 residues. Losses at the gene ends were 2 bases for V and 7 bases for J; bases not matched to a gene: 7.

The chain couples TRBV3-1 (or the pseudogene TRBV3-2) to TRBJ2-5; 7 bases are shared with TRBD2. The CDR3 length is 12 residues. Unmatched junction bases numbered 0, after V lost 3 bases and J lost 5 bases. The germline V gene encodes CDR1 LGHDT and CDR2 YNNKEL (reference sequence). In nucleotides, the CDR3 is TGTGCCAGCAGCCAGGGGGGGGAGACCCAGTACTTC. Translating gives CASSQGGETQYF.

V gene TRBV10-2 combines with J gene TRBJ1-5, with 10 nucleotides matching TRBD1. The ends lost 6 bases at V and 6 bases at J; junction bases unmatched: 11. Germline V CDR1 and CDR2: WSHSY, SAAADI. The CDR3 has 16 residues. The CDR3 coding sequence is TGCGCCAGCAGGGAAGGGGGACAGGGGTCGGTTCAGCCCCAGCATTTT. It codes for CASREGGQGSVQPQHF.

The chain couples TRBV20-1 to TRBJ2-5, with 9 bases fitting TRBD2. Germline CDR1 is DFQATT and CDR2 is SNEGSKA (reference sequence). Trimming removed 3 bases from V and 5 bases from J; junction bases left unmatched: 10. This CDR3 is 15 amino acids long. In DNA form, the CDR3 reads TGCAGTGCTAGTCCCGGGACTAGCAGTTGGGAGACCCAGTACTTC. Its protein product is CSASPGTSSWETQYF.

The chain combines TRBV7-3 with TRBJ2-1; D ambiguous. Trimming stripped 5 bases from V and 2 bases from J, with 13 bases between. This CDR3 is 15 amino acids long. CDR1 is SGHTA and CDR2 is FQGTGA in the germline V gene. This chain's CDR3 is CASSPLASAYNEQFF. CDR3 DNA sequence: TGTGCCAGCAGCCCATTAGCCTCCGCCTACAATGAGCAGTTCTTC.

This clone was detected a few times. The V and J genes are TRBV7-2 and TRBJ1-1; D remains unclear. CDR3 length equals 11 residues. Per the germline V gene, CDR1 is SGHTA and CDR2 is FQGNSA. The V end lost 5 bases, the J end lost 6 bases, and 7 bases lay between the germline ends. DNA for the CDR3: TGTGCCAGCAGCCACTTCGCTGAAGCTTTCTTT. Protein sequence: CASSHFAEAFF.

The rearrangement links TRBV4-1 to TRBJ1-4, with 9 nucleotides matching TRBD1. The germline gives CDR1 MGHRA, CDR2 YSYEKL. This CDR3 spans 15 amino acids. J gave up 8 bases and V 4 bases, and 8 bases lay outside the gene matches. CDR3: CASSRTGTGLEKLFF. CDR3 DNA: TGCGCCAGCAGCCGAACCGGGACAGGGTTAGAAAAACTGTTTTTT.